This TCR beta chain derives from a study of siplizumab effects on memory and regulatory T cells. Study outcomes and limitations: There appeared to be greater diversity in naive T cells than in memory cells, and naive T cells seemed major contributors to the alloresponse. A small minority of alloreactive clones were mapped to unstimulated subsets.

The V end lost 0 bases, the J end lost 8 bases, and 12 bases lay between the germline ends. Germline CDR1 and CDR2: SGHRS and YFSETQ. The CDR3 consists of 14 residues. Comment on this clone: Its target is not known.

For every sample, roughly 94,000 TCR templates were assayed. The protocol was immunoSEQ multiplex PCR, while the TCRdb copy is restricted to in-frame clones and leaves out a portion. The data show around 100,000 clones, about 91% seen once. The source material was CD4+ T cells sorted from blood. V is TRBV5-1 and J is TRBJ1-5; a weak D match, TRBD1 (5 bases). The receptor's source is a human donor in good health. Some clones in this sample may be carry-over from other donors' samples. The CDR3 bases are TGCGCCAGCAGCTTGGCCCAGGGCGAGGAGCCCCAGCATTTT. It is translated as CASSLAQGEEPQHF.